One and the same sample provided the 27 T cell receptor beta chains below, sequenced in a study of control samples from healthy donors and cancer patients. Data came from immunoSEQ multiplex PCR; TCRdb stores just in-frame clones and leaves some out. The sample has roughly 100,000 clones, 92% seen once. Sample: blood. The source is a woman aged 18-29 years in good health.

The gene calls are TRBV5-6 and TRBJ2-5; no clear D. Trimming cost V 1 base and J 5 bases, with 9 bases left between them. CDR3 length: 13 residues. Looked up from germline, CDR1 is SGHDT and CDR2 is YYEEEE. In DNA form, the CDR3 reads TGTGCCAGCAGCTTGTACGTTGGGGAGACCCAGTACTTC. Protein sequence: CASSLYVGETQYF.

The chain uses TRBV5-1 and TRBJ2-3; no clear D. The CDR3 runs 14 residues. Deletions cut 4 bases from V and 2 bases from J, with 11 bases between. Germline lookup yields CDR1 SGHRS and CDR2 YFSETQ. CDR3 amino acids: CASSTLGNTDTQYF. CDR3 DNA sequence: TGCGCCAGCAGCACCCTAGGGAACACAGATACGCAGTATTTT.

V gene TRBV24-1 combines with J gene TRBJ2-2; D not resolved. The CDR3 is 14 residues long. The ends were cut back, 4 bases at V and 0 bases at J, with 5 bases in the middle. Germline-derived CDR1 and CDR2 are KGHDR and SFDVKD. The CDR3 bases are TGTGCCACCAGTGAGGTGACGAACACCGGGGAGCTGTTTTTT. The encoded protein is CATSEVTNTGELFF.

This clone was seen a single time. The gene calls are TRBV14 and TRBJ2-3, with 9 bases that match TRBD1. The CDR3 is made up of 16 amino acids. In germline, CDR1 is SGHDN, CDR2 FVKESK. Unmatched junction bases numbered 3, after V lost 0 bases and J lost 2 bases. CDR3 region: CASSQDWDRDTDTQYF. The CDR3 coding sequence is TGTGCCAGCAGCCAAGATTGGGACAGGGACACAGATACGCAGTATTTT.

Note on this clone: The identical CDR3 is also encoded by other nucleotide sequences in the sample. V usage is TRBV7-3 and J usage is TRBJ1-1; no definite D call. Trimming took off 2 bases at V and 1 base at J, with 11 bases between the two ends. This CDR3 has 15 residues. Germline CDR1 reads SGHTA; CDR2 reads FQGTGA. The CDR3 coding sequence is TGTGCCAGCAGCTTAGACGGCACTCCGAACACTGAAGCTTTCTTT. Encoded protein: CASSLDGTPNTEAFF. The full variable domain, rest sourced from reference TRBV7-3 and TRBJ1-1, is GAGVSQTPSNKVTEKGKYVELRCDPISGHTALYWYRQSLGQGPEFLIYFQGTGAADDSGLPNDRFFAVRPEGSVSTLKIQRTERGDSAVYLCASSLDGTPNTEAFFGQGTRLTVV.

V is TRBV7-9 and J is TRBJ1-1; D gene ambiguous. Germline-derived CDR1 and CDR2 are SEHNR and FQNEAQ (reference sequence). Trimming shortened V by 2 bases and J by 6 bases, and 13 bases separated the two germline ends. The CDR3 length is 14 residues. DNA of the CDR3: TGTGCCAGCAGCTTACCGAGCCGGGTTTCTGAAGCTTTCTTT. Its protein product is CASSLPSRVSEAFF.

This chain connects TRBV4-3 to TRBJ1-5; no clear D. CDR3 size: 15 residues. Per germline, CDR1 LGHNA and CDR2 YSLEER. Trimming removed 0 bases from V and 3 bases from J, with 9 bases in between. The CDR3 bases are TGCGCCAGCAGCCAAGACGGAAGGGTCAATCAGCCCCAGCATTTT. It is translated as CASSQDGRVNQPQHF.

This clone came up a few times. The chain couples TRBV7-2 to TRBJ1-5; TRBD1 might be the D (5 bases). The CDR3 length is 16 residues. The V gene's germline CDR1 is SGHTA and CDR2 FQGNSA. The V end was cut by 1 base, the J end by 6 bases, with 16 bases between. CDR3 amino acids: CASSLGFGGGSQPQHF. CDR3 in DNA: TGTGCCAGCAGCTTAGGTTTCGGGGGGGGAAGTCAGCCCCAGCATTTT.

CDR3: CASSRTGDSNQPQHF. DNA of the CDR3: TGTGCCAGCAGTAGGACAGGGGATAGCAATCAGCCCCAGCATTTT. This rearrangement joins TRBV27 to TRBJ1-5; TRBD1 agrees at 9 bases. The length of the CDR3 is 15 residues. Looked up from germline, CDR1 is MNHEY and CDR2 is SMNVEV (reference sequence). V lost 5 bases and J lost 0; bases outside the gene matches: 2.

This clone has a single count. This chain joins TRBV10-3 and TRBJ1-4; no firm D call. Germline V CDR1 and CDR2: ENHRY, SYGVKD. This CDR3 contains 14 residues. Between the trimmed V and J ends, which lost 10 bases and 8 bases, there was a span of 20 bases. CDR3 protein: CATRPVGDREKLFF. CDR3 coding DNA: TGTGCCACCCGACCGGTCGGGGATAGGGAAAAACTGTTTTTT.

Here the CDR3 DNA reads TGCGCCAGCAGCTGGGGGGACAGGGAGAACACTGAAGCTTTCTTT. Its protein is CASSWGDRENTEAFF. The J gene is TRBJ1-1, the V gene TRBV5-1; 9 nucleotides agree with TRBD1. Germline CDR1 reads SGHRS; CDR2 reads YFSETQ. V was clipped by 3 bases and J by 1 base; unmatched bases: 4. The CDR3 is 15 residues long.

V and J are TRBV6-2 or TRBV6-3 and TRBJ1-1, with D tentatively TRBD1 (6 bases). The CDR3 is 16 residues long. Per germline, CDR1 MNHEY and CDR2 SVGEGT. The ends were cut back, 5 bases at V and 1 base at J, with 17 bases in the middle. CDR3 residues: CASSRTTGRANTEAFF. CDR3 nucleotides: TGTGCCAGCAGTAGAACAACAGGGCGGGCGAACACTGAAGCTTTCTTT.

CDR3 protein: CATSGRTGRAFYGYTF. DNA for the CDR3: TGTGCCACCAGTGGTCGGACAGGGAGGGCGTTCTATGGCTACACCTTC. V is TRBV24-1 and J is TRBJ1-2; 8 bases match TRBD1. Germline trimming cut 5 bases from V and 4 bases from J; bases unmatched to any gene: 11. Germline-derived CDR1 and CDR2 are KGHDR and SFDVKD. CDR3 length: 16 residues.

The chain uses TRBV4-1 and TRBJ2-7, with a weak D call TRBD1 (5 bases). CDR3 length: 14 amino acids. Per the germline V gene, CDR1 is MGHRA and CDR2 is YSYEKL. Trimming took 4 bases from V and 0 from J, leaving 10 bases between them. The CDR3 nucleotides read TGCGCCAGCAGCCTTGACAGAAACTCCTACGAGCAGTACTTC. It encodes CASSLDRNSYEQYF.

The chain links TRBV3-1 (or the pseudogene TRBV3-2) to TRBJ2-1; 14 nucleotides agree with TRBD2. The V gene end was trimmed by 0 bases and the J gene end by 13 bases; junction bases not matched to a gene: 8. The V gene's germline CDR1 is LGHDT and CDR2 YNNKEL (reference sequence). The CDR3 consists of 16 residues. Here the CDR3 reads CASSQDPTSGRVKQFF. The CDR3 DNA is TGTGCCAGCAGCCAAGATCCGACTAGCGGGAGGGTGAAACAGTTCTTC.

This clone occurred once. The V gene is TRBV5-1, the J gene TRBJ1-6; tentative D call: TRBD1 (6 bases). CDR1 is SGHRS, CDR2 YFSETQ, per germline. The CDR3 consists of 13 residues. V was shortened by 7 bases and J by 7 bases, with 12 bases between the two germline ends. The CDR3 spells CASAGEGNSPLHF. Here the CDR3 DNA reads TGCGCCAGCGCAGGGGAGGGGAATTCACCCCTCCACTTT.

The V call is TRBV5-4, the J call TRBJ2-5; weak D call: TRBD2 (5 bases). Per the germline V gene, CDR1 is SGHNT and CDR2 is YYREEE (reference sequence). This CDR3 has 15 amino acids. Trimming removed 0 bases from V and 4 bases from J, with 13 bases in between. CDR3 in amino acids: CASSLGPGSRETQYF. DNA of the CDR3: TGTGCCAGCAGCTTGGGACCGGGGTCCAGAGAGACCCAGTACTTC.

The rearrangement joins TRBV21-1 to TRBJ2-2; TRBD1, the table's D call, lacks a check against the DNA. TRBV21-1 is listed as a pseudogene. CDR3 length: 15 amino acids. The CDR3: CASSIGQGDTGELFF. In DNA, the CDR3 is TGTGCCAGCAGCATAGGACAGGGGGACACCGGGGAGCTGTTTTTT.

CDR3 sequence (DNA): TGTGCCAGCAACGGACTAGGACGGATCTATGGCTACACCTTC. Translation gives CASNGLGRIYGYTF. The chain links TRBV6-4 to TRBJ1-2; unclear D gene. Trimming removed 7 bases from V and 4 bases from J, with 16 bases in between. The germline V gene encodes CDR1 MRHNA and CDR2 SNTAGT. The CDR3 contains 14 residues.

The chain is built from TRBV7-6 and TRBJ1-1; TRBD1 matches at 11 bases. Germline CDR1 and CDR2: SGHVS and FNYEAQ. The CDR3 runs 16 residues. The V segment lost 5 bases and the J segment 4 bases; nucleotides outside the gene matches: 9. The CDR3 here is CASSAGTGGFGTEAFF. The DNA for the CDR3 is TGTGCCAGCAGCGCCGGGACAGGGGGTTTTGGCACTGAAGCTTTCTTT.

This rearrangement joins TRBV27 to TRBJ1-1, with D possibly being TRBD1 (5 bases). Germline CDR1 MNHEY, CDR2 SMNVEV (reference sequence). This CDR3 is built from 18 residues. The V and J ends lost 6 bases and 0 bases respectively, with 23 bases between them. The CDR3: CASRPDITLGRMNTEAFF. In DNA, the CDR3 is TGTGCCAGCAGGCCAGACATAACCCTGGGACGGATGAACACTGAAGCTTTCTTT.

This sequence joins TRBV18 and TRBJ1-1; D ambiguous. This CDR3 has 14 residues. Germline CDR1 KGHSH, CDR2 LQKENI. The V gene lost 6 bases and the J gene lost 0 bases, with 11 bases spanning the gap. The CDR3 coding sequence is TGTGCCAGCTCTCCGATTCTCATGAACACTGAAGCTTTCTTT. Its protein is CASSPILMNTEAFF.

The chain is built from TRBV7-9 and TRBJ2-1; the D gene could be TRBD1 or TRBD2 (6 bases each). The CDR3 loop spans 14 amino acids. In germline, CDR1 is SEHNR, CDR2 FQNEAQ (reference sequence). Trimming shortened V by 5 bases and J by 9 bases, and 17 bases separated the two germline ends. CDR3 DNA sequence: TGTGCCAGCAGCCAGGGGTCTAGCGTTCTTGAGCAGTTCTTC. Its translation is CASSQGSSVLEQFF.

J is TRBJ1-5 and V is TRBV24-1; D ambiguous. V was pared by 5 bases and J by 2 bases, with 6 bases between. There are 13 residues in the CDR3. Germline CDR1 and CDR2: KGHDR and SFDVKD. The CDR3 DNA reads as TGTGCCACCAGTGGATGGGGCAATCAGCCCCAGCATTTT. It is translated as CATSGWGNQPQHF.

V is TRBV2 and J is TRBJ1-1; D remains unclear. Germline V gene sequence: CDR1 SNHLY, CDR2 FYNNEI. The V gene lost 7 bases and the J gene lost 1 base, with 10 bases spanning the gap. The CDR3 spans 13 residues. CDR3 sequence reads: CASKRAANTEAFF. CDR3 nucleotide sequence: TGTGCCAGCAAGCGGGCGGCGAACACTGAAGCTTTCTTT.

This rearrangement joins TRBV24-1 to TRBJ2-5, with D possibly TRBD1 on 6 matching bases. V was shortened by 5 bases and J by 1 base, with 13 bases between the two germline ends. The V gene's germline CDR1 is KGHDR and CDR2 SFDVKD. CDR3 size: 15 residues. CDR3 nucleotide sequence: TGTGCCACCAGTGCGGGGACAATTTTCCAAGAGACCCAGTACTTC. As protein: CATSAGTIFQETQYF.

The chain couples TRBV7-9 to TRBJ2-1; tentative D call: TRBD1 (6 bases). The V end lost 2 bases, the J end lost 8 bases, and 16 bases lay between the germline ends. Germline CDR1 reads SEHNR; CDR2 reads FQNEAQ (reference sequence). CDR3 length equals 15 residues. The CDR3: CASSLIDSEGDEQFF. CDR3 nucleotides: TGTGCCAGCAGCTTAATCGACTCCGAGGGGGATGAGCAGTTCTTC.